Listed below are T cell receptor beta chains from one sample, sequenced in a study of OX40 agonist ivuxolimab in advanced cancers. Data came from immunoSEQ multiplex PCR; TCRdb stores just in-frame clones and leaves some out. The repertoire consists of roughly 76,000 clones, with under 95% occurring once and the leading ten covering around 6.3%. The material was CD4+ or CD8+ T cells sorted from blood, obtained in a trial of the OX40 agonist ivuxolimab. These receptors were taken from an adult with an advanced solid tumor such as melanoma, head and neck, liver or kidney cancer. CDR3s include the opening cysteine and the closing phenylalanine or tryptophan. A D gene is named only where the DNA matches it firmly.

d_gene	v_gene	j_gene	CDR3nt	CDR3aa
TRBD1	TRBV9	TRBJ2-7	TGTGCCAGCAGCCTTTTGGACAGGTCCTACGAGCAGTACTTC	CASSLLDRSYEQYF
TRBD2	TRBV27	TRBJ2-3	TGTGCCAGCAGTTTCCTAGTTAGCGGGGGGGCTACAGATACGCAGTATTTT	CASSFLVSGGATDTQYF
-	TRBV15	TRBJ2-1	TGTGCCATACATCTTTACGGGAGTGGGGATGAGCAGTTCTTC	CAIHLYGSGDEQFF
-	TRBV21-1	TRBJ2-6	TGTGCCAGCAGCAAACTTGGACAGGGAAAATCTGGGGCCAACGTCCTGACTTTC	CASSKLGQGKSGANVLTF
-	TRBV19	TRBJ2-2	TGTGCCAGTAGTATATACTTGGGTACCGGGGAGCTGTTTTTT	CASSIYLGTGELFF
-	TRBV27	TRBJ2-2	TGTGCCAGCCTAGCGACCAACACCGGGGAGCTGTTTTTT	CASLATNTGELFF
-	TRBV7-9	TRBJ2-3	TGTGCCAGCAGCTCAATAGCCGGGACGCGGGAATCCACAGATACGCAGTATTTT	CASSSIAGTRESTDTQYF
-	TRBV6-1	TRBJ1-6	TGTGCCAGCAGTGAACTGACAGAAGCCTATAATTCACCCCTCCACTTT	CASSELTEAYNSPLHF
-	TRBV27	TRBJ1-1	TGTGCCAGCAGTCCCCTCGGTGGGAACACTGAAGCTTTCTTT	CASSPLGGNTEAFF
-	TRBV30	TRBJ2-3	TGTGCCTGGAGTGCGCCGGATAGCGGATACACAGATACGCAGTATTTT	CAWSAPDSGYTDTQYF